This entry concerns a single T cell receptor beta chain. The sample holds a few counts of this clonotype. Its cognate antigen has yet to be identified. There are no base qualities to consult, and no much larger clone falls within one base. Peripheral blood CD8+ and CD4+ T cells from healthy donors, Susac syndrome patients and multiple sclerosis patients were profiled using high-throughput TCR beta sequencing. Healthy donors were included as age- and sex-matched controls. CD8+ TEMRA cells were enriched by FACS, while bulk CD8+ and CD4+ T cells were purified by magnetic negative isolation. Blood was drawn into EDTA tubes, processed within 24 hours, and PBMCs were isolated by density gradient centrifugation. PBMCs intended for TCR sequencing were frozen in liquid nitrogen and were later thawed in a 37 degrees C water bath. The sorted or isolated CD4+, CD8+ and CD8+ TEMRA cells reached a purity of at least 90%.

The data are from a study of CD8 T cells in Susac syndrome (dated by TCRdb to between 2018 and 2021). Regarding the study in general: The study used repertoire sequencing to test whether antigen drove CD8+ T cell activation and differentiation in Susac syndrome. The paper's findings and limits, for the study overall: The study acknowledged that relatively few individuals were included in the TCR sequencing and HLA analysis.

RNA was extracted using the RNeasy kit, and about 0.5 to 1 microgram was reverse transcribed with random hexamers. TCR beta CDR3 regions were amplified with the immunoSEQ multiplex PCR assay covering 54 Vbeta and 13 Jbeta segments. PCR amplification bias was corrected using a synthetic template baseline for primer optimization and computational correction. The paper's data handling went like this. Only productive sequences were kept, with reads annotated to V, D and J genes according to IMGT and analyzed in immunoSEQ Analyzer. Clonality was computed as one minus Shannon entropy normalized by log2 of the number of productive unique sequences. For each patient and control, public and private clones were evaluated among the 100 most prevalent clones. Clones were defined as Susac-specific if absent from the healthy and MS cohorts, from 900 to 1,300 published viral clones and from other ImmuneACCESS disease sequences. TCRdb itself trimmed the public reads at Q25 with fastp, ran MiXCR and retained productive beta chains. Rows are combined by CDR3 protein, so each entry shows the most common genes and DNA. The authors' filters were not applied to this entry. This sample holds over 95,000 distinct CDR3 sequences; 80% to 95% were observed only once. The top ten hold about 0.14% of the sample.

The germline V gene supplies CDR1 SGDLS and CDR2 YYNGEE. At the junction V is shortened by 1 base and J by 3 bases, with 8 bases in between. The CDR3 goes from the cysteine to the phenylalanine over 13 residues. Only the CDR3 DNA stays, 39 bases, in frame from base 1. Sequenced sample: CD4+ T cells from PBMCs. This TCR was sampled from a human donor in good health. The V and J segments used are TRBV9 and TRBJ2-7, with the D gene not clear enough to name. At the DNA level, the sequence is TGTGCCAGCAGCGTAACGGACGGCTACGAGCAGTACTTC. Translated, it gives CASSVTDGYEQYF.